A selection of T cell receptor beta chains follows, all from one sample in a study of T-cell memory formation after mild COVID-19. In TCRdb, the 5' RACE reads were re-called with MiXCR into one record per CDR3 protein. Among about 400,000 distinct CDR3 sequences, less than 25% were seen once, and the ten largest hold 13%. The sample consisted of PBMCs or a T cell subset sorted from them (not recorded which). The receptor source for this set is an adult woman who had mild COVID-19 (a few samples of this study predate the infection). Cell type and time point are not known. CDR3s include the opening cysteine and the closing phenylalanine or tryptophan. The D gene is left open where the match is weak. Clone size appears in some rows only: once, few, many, or a class for an expanded clone.

d_call	v_call	clone_size	j_call	cdr3_nt	cdr3_aa
TRBD1	TRBV29-1	few	TRBJ2-7	TGCAGCGTTGGACAGGGGGCGTGGAGGGAGCAGTACTTC	CSVGQGAWREQYF
NA	TRBV15	NA	TRBJ1-4	TGTGCCACCAGCAGAGATCGGGGAGCTGAAAAACTGTTTTTT	CATSRDRGAEKLFF
NA	TRBV5-1	few	TRBJ2-5	TGCGCCAGCAGCTTCAGGGTCCAAGAGACCCAGTACTTC	CASSFRVQETQYF
NA	TRBV7-6	many	TRBJ2-5	TGTGCCAGCAGCTTAACGGGAGTTGGAGAGACCCAGTACTTC	CASSLTGVGETQYF
NA	TRBV12-3/TRBV12-4	NA	TRBJ2-1	TGTGCCAGCAGTTGGGAATCAGGGGAGAATGAGCAGTTCTTC	CASSWESGENEQFF
NA	TRBV19	once	TRBJ2-7	TGTGCCAGTAGAGTAGGGGCCTTGCTGTGGGAGCAGTACTTC	CASRVGALLWEQYF
NA	TRBV11-3	few	TRBJ1-1	TGTGCCAGCAGACCGTTGGATGTGGCGAACACTGAAGCTTTCTTT	CASRPLDVANTEAFF
TRBD1	TRBV18	NA	TRBJ1-1	TGTGCCAGCTCTCAAGACAGGGTGACAGCTTTCTTT	CASSQDRVTAFF
TRBD1	TRBV7-9	NA	TRBJ2-2	TGTGCCAGCAGCTCCGCCGAGGTGGCGCAGGGGGCCGGGGAGCTGTTTTTT	CASSSAEVAQGAGELFF
NA	TRBV29-1	NA	TRBJ2-1	TGCAGCGTTGAGTACAATGAGCAGTTCTTC	CSVEYNEQFF
NA	TRBV9	NA	TRBJ1-5	TGTGCCAGCAGCGTAGGGGCAGGGGTTCAGCCCCAGCATTTT	CASSVGAGVQPQHF
NA	TRBV7-8	NA	TRBJ1-1	TGTGCCAGCAGCTTATACAGACAATGGACCACTGAAGCTTTCTTT	CASSLYRQWTTEAFF
NA	TRBV6-5	NA	TRBJ1-1	TGTGCCACCAGTACGGAGGTGAGCACTGAAGCTTTCTTT	CATSTEVSTEAFF
NA	TRBV6-2/TRBV6-3	few	TRBJ2-6	TGTGCCAGCAGTTACTCCCCAGCGGCAGAAACTAGCTCTGGGGCCAACGTCCTGACTTTC	CASSYSPAAETSSGANVLTF
NA	TRBV20-1	NA	TRBJ2-1	TGCAGTGCTAGCGTAGGTTATGACTACAATGAGCAGTTCTTC	CSASVGYDYNEQFF
NA	TRBV19	NA	TRBJ2-3	TGTGCCAGTACTTCCCCTGGAGATACGCAGTATTTT	CASTSPGDTQYF
NA	TRBV6-2/TRBV6-3	NA	TRBJ2-7	TGTGCCAGCAGCCTGGACGCCGCCGCGAACGAGCAGTACTTC	CASSLDAAANEQYF
TRBD1	TRBV11-2	NA	TRBJ2-4	TGTGCCAGCAGCCAAGCCCTTCCCGGGACAGGGGGTATCGACATTCAGTACTTC	CASSQALPGTGGIDIQYF
NA	TRBV7-4	NA	TRBJ2-7	TGTGCCAGCAGCTCTTCACCGGACCCCCTCTACGAGCAGTACTTC	CASSSSPDPLYEQYF
NA	TRBV7-2	NA	TRBJ2-3	TGTGCCAGCAGCTTAACCATCGATACGCAGTATTTT	CASSLTIDTQYF
TRBD2	TRBV10-3	NA	TRBJ2-5	TGTGCCATCAGGGGACTAGCGGGGGCCCAAGAGACCCAGTACTTC	CAIRGLAGAQETQYF
NA	TRBV6-5	few	TRBJ1-1	TGTGCCAGCAGTTCGGGACGTTACACTGAAGCTTTCTTT	CASSSGRYTEAFF
TRBD2	TRBV7-9	few	TRBJ2-1	TGTGCCAGCAGATCCGGGACTAGCGGTAACAATGAGCAGTTCTTC	CASRSGTSGNNEQFF
NA	TRBV29-1	NA	TRBJ1-5	TGCAGCGTTGGCAGGGGATTCGATCAGCCCCAGCATTTT	CSVGRGFDQPQHF
NA	TRBV7-2	NA	TRBJ1-2	TGTGCCAGCAGCCCGGACGGACTGTTTAACTATGGCTACACCTTC	CASSPDGLFNYGYTF
NA	TRBV2	few	TRBJ2-7	TGTGCCAGCGCCGGGGGCTTTTCCTACGAGCAGTACTTC	CASAGGFSYEQYF
TRBD1	TRBV7-2	few	TRBJ2-5	TGTGCCAGCAGCTTCCAAACAGGGGCGGCGGAGACCCAGTACTTC	CASSFQTGAAETQYF
NA	TRBV19	NA	TRBJ2-5	TGTGCCAGTAGTATCGGGCAGCAAGAGACCCAGTACTTC	CASSIGQQETQYF
TRBD1	TRBV7-6	NA	TRBJ2-2	TGTGCCAGCAGCTCCGTGGGACAGGGGAAGATCGGGGAGCTGTTTTTT	CASSSVGQGKIGELFF
NA	TRBV24-1	NA	TRBJ2-7	TGTGCCACCAGTATTGATGGCGGAAAGCAGTACTTC	CATSIDGGKQYF
NA	TRBV7-3	NA	TRBJ2-2	TGTGCCAGCAGCCTTCTCTTCACCGGGGAGCTGTTTTTT	CASSLLFTGELFF
TRBD2	TRBV10-3	NA	TRBJ2-5	TGTGCCATCAGTGAGGGTACGGGAGCGGGGGAGACCCAGTACTTC	CAISEGTGAGETQYF
TRBD1	TRBV25-1	NA	TRBJ2-7	TGTGCCAGCAGTGAACCATTCCCCAAACCGGGACAGGGGGCGCTTCGGTCTCACGAGCAGTACTTC	CASSEPFPKPGQGALRSHEQYF
NA	TRBV20-1	NA	TRBJ1-1	TGCAGTGTCGACACTCGGTTGAACACTGAAGCTTTCTTT	CSVDTRLNTEAFF
NA	TRBV3-1	many	TRBJ2-1	TGTGCCAGCAGCCAAGACCCCGGGGGCTCCTACAATGAGCAGTTCTTC	CASSQDPGGSYNEQFF
TRBD2	TRBV4-1	few	TRBJ2-1	TGCGCCAGCAGCCAAGGGCCCCAGCGGGGGGTCGGCAATGAGCAGTTCTTC	CASSQGPQRGVGNEQFF
NA	TRBV4-1	few	TRBJ2-5	TGCGCCAGCAGCCAAGATTTGGGGGATTCGGACGAGACCCAGTACTTC	CASSQDLGDSDETQYF
TRBD1	TRBV3-1	many	TRBJ1-1	TGTGCCAGCAGGGACAGGGGAAGGAACACTGAAGCTTTCTTT	CASRDRGRNTEAFF
TRBD2	TRBV7-6	NA	TRBJ2-5	TGTGCCAGCAGCTTACGCCCCTACACTAGCGGTAACCAAGAGACCCAGTACTTC	CASSLRPYTSGNQETQYF
NA	TRBV4-2	many	TRBJ2-3	TGTGCCAGCAGCCAAGATAGTACGGATACGCAGTATTTT	CASSQDSTDTQYF
NA	TRBV20-1	NA	TRBJ2-5	TGCAAAGCTCAGGGAAGTCCGGAAGAGACCCAGTACTTC	CKAQGSPEETQYF
NA	TRBV2	NA	TRBJ2-5	TGTGCCAGCAGTGGACCCCTCGGGGCCCAGTACTTC	CASSGPLGAQYF
TRBD2	TRBV12-3/TRBV12-4	few	TRBJ2-1	TGTGCCAGCAGTTCCGGACTAGCGGGAGATTACAATGAGCAGTTCTTC	CASSSGLAGDYNEQFF
TRBD2	TRBV7-2	NA	TRBJ2-3	TGTGCCAGCAGAACTAGCGGGACCACTAGCACAGATACGCAGTATTTT	CASRTSGTTSTDTQYF
NA	TRBV7-8	NA	TRBJ2-1	TGTGCCAGCAGCTTAGAAAGGCTTCGTCAGCGGAGCTCCTACAATGAGCAGTTCTTC	CASSLERLRQRSSYNEQFF
TRBD1	TRBV7-9	few	TRBJ2-3	TGTGCCAGCAGCTGGGGACAGGGGAGAGAAGATACGCAGTATTTT	CASSWGQGREDTQYF
NA	TRBV6-2/TRBV6-3	many	TRBJ2-3	TGTGCCAGCAGTTACGGGTCGAGTGTGGATACGCAGTATTTT	CASSYGSSVDTQYF
NA	TRBV7-2	NA	TRBJ1-5	TGTGCCAGCAGCCCAGCGTGGACCAATCAGCCCCAGCATTTT	CASSPAWTNQPQHF
NA	TRBV5-6	NA	TRBJ2-2	TGTGCCAGCAGCTTGGCCGGTGGGGCAGACCTCGGGGAGCTGTTTTTT	CASSLAGGADLGELFF
NA	TRBV19	NA	TRBJ2-7	TGTGCCAGTAGTCGGTCCCTCTCCTACGAGCAGTACTTC	CASSRSLSYEQYF
TRBD1	TRBV4-1	NA	TRBJ1-4	TGCGCCAGCAGCCGCGGGACAGGGGGTGAAAAACTGTTTTTT	CASSRGTGGEKLFF
NA	TRBV6-2/TRBV6-3	NA	TRBJ1-2	TGTGCCAGCACTCCCGGGACTAACTATGGCTACACCTTC	CASTPGTNYGYTF
NA	TRBV28	NA	TRBJ2-7	TGTGCCAGCAGTTCCCCCTCGGGTGTTGCAGGGGGGGACGAGCAGTACTTC	CASSSPSGVAGGDEQYF
NA	TRBV5-1	few	TRBJ2-3	TGCGCCAGCGGGCGTGTGGGGCGGCTAACAGATACGCAGTATTTT	CASGRVGRLTDTQYF